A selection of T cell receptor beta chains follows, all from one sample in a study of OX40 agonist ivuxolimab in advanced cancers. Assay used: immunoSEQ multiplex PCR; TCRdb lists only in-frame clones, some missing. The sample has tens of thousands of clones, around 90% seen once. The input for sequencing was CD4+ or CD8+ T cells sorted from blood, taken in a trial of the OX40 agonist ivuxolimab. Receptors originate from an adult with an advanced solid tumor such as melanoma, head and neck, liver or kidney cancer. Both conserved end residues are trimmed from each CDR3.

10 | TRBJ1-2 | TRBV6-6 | ASSYGGVGYT
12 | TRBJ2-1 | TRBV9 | ASSGRATGNEQF
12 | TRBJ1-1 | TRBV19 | ASSDRGMNTEAF
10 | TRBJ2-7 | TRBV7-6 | ASSLNTYEQY
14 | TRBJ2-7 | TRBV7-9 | ASSFPPYRGPYEQY
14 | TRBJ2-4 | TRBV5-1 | ASSLPGSWAKNIQY
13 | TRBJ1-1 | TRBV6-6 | ASSDLGGSWAEAF
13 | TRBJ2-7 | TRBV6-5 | ASSYSDRGSYEQY
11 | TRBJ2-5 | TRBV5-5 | ASSLGFEETQY
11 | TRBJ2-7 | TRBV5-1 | ASSFGQPYEQY
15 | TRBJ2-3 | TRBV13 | ASSLGLAGGSTDTQY
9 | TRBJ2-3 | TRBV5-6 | ASSGLDTQY
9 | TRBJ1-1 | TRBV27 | TSHLRGRDF
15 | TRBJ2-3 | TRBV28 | ASSFNLYSGTTDTQY
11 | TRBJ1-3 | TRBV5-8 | ASNSRGKNTIY
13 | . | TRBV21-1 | ASSKANRGSYEQY
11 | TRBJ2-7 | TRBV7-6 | ASSPETGPEQY
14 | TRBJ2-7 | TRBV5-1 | ASSLDGRGRAYEQY
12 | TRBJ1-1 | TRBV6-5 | ASRVELWGTEAF
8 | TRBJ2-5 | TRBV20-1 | SAVQETQY